These 26 T cell receptor beta chains came from one sample sequenced in a study of post-analysis software for immune sequencing data. Findings and caveats of the study: Included in a set of about 5 TRBV segments more frequent in patients than controls were TRBV5-6, TRBV5-1 and TRBV20-1.

Antigens of these TCRs are unknown. Sequencing libraries made from TCR beta cDNA carried unique molecular identifiers. TCRdb called the PCR reads again in MiXCR, with one record for every CDR3 protein. The sample lists a few hundred thousand distinct CDR3 sequences; approximately 33% were seen once. Sequenced: blood. The receptors here all came from a girl between 10 and 17 years old with multiple sclerosis.

The V gene is TRBV6-5, the J gene TRBJ2-5; TRBD2 might be the D (5 bases). The CDR3 contains 15 residues. Looked up from germline, CDR1 is MNHEY and CDR2 is SVGAGI. The V end was cut by 0 bases, the J end by 6 bases, with 14 bases between. The chain's CDR3 is CASSYSWQLGKTQYF. The CDR3 DNA reads TGTGCCAGCAGTTACTCGTGGCAGCTCGGGAAGACCCAGTACTTC.

The V gene is TRBV10-3, the J gene TRBJ1-3, with a tentative D call TRBD1 (5 bases). V was pared by 3 bases and J by 0 bases, with 9 bases between. Germline lookup yields CDR1 ENHRY and CDR2 SYGVKD. The CDR3 covers 15 residues. The CDR3 region has the DNA TGTGCCATCAGTGAAGGGGTCGACTCTGGAAACACCATATATTTT. Translating gives CAISEGVDSGNTIYF.

The chain joins TRBV27 to TRBJ2-3; D may be TRBD1 or TRBD2 (5 bases each). The CDR3 spans 15 residues. Germline values: CDR1 MNHEY, CDR2 SMNVEV (reference sequence). V lost 5 bases to trimming and J lost 5 bases, with 17 bases between them. Written as DNA, the CDR3 is TGTGCCAGCAGTCCCCGGACGGGACGCCGAGATACGCAGTATTTT. Amino acids: CASSPRTGRRDTQYF.

In its sample, this clonotype was seen a few times. This chain connects TRBV10-3 to TRBJ2-1; D gene ambiguous. Germline values: CDR1 ENHRY, CDR2 SYGVKD. The CDR3 has 14 residues. V lost 8 bases, J lost 7 bases, and 18 bases lay in between. The CDR3 loop reads CAIAHLDVFNEQFF. CDR3 sequence (DNA): TGTGCCATCGCTCACCTAGATGTGTTTAATGAGCAGTTCTTC.

This clonotype was counted a few times. The CDR3 bases are TGTGCCAGCAGCTTAGACTCCACTGAAGCTTTCTTT. Translating gives CASSLDSTEAFF. The V gene is TRBV7-9, the J gene TRBJ1-1; the D is unclear. CDR1 is SEHNR and CDR2 is FQNEAQ in the germline V gene (reference sequence). V gave up 1 base and J gave up 4 bases, with 4 bases separating them. The CDR3 consists of 12 residues.

The V gene is TRBV27, the J gene TRBJ2-5, with D possibly TRBD1 on 6 matching bases. CDR3 size: 16 residues. Trimming shortened V by 7 bases and J by 1 base, and 19 bases separated the two germline ends. Germline V gene data show CDR1 as MNHEY and CDR2 as SMNVEV (reference sequence). The CDR3 sequence: CASTPDRDNIQETQYF. CDR3 in DNA: TGTGCCAGCACCCCCGATCGGGACAACATCCAAGAGACCCAGTACTTC.

The chain is built from TRBV20-1 and TRBJ2-3; 10 nucleotides match TRBD2. CDR3 length: 14 amino acids. Germline V gives CDR1 DFQATT, CDR2 SNEGSKA (reference sequence). With V trimmed by 7 bases and J by 2 bases, 6 bases remained unmatched. The DNA for the CDR3 is TGCAGTGTTTGGACTAGCGGAGACACAGATACGCAGTATTTT. The encoded protein is CSVWTSGDTDTQYF.

This clonotype has just one count. The chain recombines TRBV5-1 with TRBJ1-3; D not certain. V lost 5 bases and J 0 bases, leaving 9 bases between the germline ends. CDR1 is SGHRS, CDR2 YFSETQ, per germline. The CDR3 length is 14 residues. CDR3 amino acids: CASSENSSGNTIYF. The CDR3 DNA sequence: TGCGCCAGCAGTGAGAACTCCTCTGGAAACACCATATATTTT.

This chain connects TRBV12-3 or TRBV12-4 to TRBJ2-1; perhaps TRBD2 as D (6 bases). The CDR3 sequence is 15 residues long. V shed 6 bases and J shed 6 bases, with 18 bases lying between them. The CDR3 is CASSWDGDFRNEQFF. CDR3 bases: TGTGCCAGCAGCTGGGACGGGGACTTCCGCAATGAGCAGTTCTTC.

The CDR3 is CASSYRWSYEQYF. CDR3 DNA sequence: TGTGCCAGCAGTTACAGGTGGTCCTACGAGCAGTACTTC. J is TRBJ2-7 and V is TRBV27, with D possibly TRBD1 on 5 matching bases. CDR1 and CDR2 (germline): MNHEY, SMNVEV (reference sequence). V lost 4 bases to trimming and J lost 1 base, with 8 bases between them. The CDR3 consists of 13 residues.

The CDR3 DNA sequence: TGTGCCAGCAGTCTAAACCCGGGACTGGGCACAGATACGCAGTATTTT. As protein: CASSLNPGLGTDTQYF. The rearrangement joins TRBV12-3 or TRBV12-4 to TRBJ2-3, with a weak D call TRBD2 (6 bases). The CDR3 consists of 16 residues. Trimming left V 5 bases short and J 1 base short, with 16 bases between.

The genes are TRBV4-3 and TRBJ1-2; maybe TRBD1 (5 bases). Trimming took off 3 bases at V and 1 base at J, with 12 bases between the two ends. The CDR3 consists of 15 residues. CDR1 LGHNA and CDR2 YSLEER come from the germline V gene. The CDR3 DNA sequence: TGCGCCAGCAGCCAGTGGGACGGCCATAACTATGGCTACACCTTC. Translation gives CASSQWDGHNYGYTF.

The rearrangement uses TRBV11-3 and TRBJ2-3; no clear D gene. Trimming stripped 5 bases from V and 2 bases from J, with 14 bases between. This CDR3 contains 15 residues. CDR1 SGHNT and CDR2 YENEEA come from the germline V gene. The CDR3 loop is CASSAVVEDTDTQYF. For the CDR3, the DNA is TGTGCCAGCAGCGCGGTGGTTGAGGACACAGATACGCAGTATTTT.

The chain employs TRBV5-1 and TRBJ2-1; no reliable D call. CDR1 and CDR2 from the germline V gene are SGHRS and YFSETQ. The V and J ends lost 2 bases and 4 bases respectively, with 16 bases between them. This CDR3 has 16 amino acids. CDR3: CASSFFGQATYNEQFF. CDR3 sequence (DNA): TGCGCCAGCAGCTTTTTCGGGCAGGCCACGTACAATGAGCAGTTCTTC.

This clonotype was observed a few times. The chain has TRBV4-2 and TRBJ1-5; a possible D gene is TRBD1 (5 bases). Germline V gives CDR1 LGHNA, CDR2 YNFKEQ. The V end was cut by 0 bases, the J end by 9 bases, with 12 bases between. The CDR3 consists of 14 residues. The CDR3 DNA sequence: TGTGCCAGCAGCCAAGAGACACCTCAGGGGCCCCAGCATTTT. Translation gives CASSQETPQGPQHF.

The CDR3 DNA follows: TGCGCCAGCAGCCAAGATGAGGCCGGGGCCAAAAACATTCAGTACTTC. As protein: CASSQDEAGAKNIQYF. The rearrangement joins TRBV4-1 to TRBJ2-4; D not resolved. The germline gives CDR1 MGHRA, CDR2 YSYEKL. V dropped 0 bases and J dropped 1 base, with 10 bases sitting between them. This CDR3 has 16 amino acids.

This clonotype was detected a few times. In DNA form, the CDR3 reads TGTGCCAGCAGTTTAGTCGCAAACATTCAGTACTTC. Its protein is CASSLVANIQYF. V and J are TRBV12-3 or TRBV12-4 and TRBJ2-4; D is undetermined. The CDR3 covers 12 residues. V gave up 1 base and J gave up 6 bases, with 4 bases separating them.

This clonotype was seen ten or more times. This chain links TRBV7-9 with TRBJ2-6; unclear D gene. Trimming shortened V by 4 bases and J by 4 bases, and 11 bases separated the two germline ends. The CDR3 has 15 residues. Germline V gene lookup returns CDR1 SEHNR and CDR2 FQNEAQ (reference sequence). CDR3 in amino acids: CASSSRLEGANVLTF. The CDR3 coding sequence is TGTGCCAGCAGCTCCCGGTTGGAGGGGGCCAACGTCCTGACTTTC.

This clonotype was picked up a small number of times. V gene TRBV18 combines with J gene TRBJ2-5, with D maybe TRBD1 (6 bases). Looked up from germline, CDR1 is KGHSH and CDR2 is LQKENI. The CDR3 sequence is 15 residues long. V lost 2 bases and J 2 bases, leaving 12 bases between the germline ends. The CDR3 sequence: CASSPIRTDQETQYF. DNA of the CDR3: TGTGCCAGCTCACCAATCCGGACAGATCAAGAGACCCAGTACTTC.

This chain connects TRBV3-1 to TRBJ1-6; D may be TRBD1 (6 bases). Germline CDR1 and CDR2: LGHDT and YNNKEL (reference sequence). Between the trimmed V and J ends, which lost 8 bases and 1 base, there was a span of 9 bases. The CDR3 has 14 residues. CDR3 DNA: TGTGCCAGCGCAGGGGCGTCCTATAATTCACCCCTCCACTTT. Encoded protein: CASAGASYNSPLHF.

J is TRBJ2-5 and V is TRBV10-3; 7 bases map to TRBD1. The J segment lost 2 bases and the V segment lost 6 bases, leaving 3 bases of the junction unmatched. The length of the CDR3 is 13 residues. Germline loops: CDR1 ENHRY, CDR2 SYGVKD. CDR3 region: CAIRGTEQETQYF. The CDR3 DNA sequence: TGTGCCATCAGGGGGACAGAACAAGAGACCCAGTACTTC.

The V call is TRBV7-9, the J call TRBJ2-5, with D perhaps given as TRBD1 or TRBD2 (5 bases each). The V gene lost 3 bases and the J gene lost 0 bases, with 11 bases spanning the gap. The V gene's germline CDR1 is SEHNR and CDR2 FQNEAQ (reference sequence). The CDR3 has 15 amino acids. CDR3 region: CASSFLRGHQETQYF. The CDR3 bases are TGTGCCAGCAGCTTTCTGAGGGGCCACCAAGAGACCCAGTACTTC.

This clonotype was observed a handful of times. The chain joins TRBV25-1 to TRBJ2-7; D is undetermined. V dropped 3 bases and J dropped 9 bases, with 27 bases sitting between them. The CDR3 consists of 17 residues. CDR1 is MGHDK and CDR2 is SYGVNS in the germline V gene. The CDR3 DNA follows: TGTGCCAGCAGTGACTATCCCGGCCGACCCGGCTCCGCTGCGCAGTACTTC. Translating gives CASSDYPGRPGSAAQYF.

The table lists this clonotype with many counts. The chain uses TRBV12-5 and TRBJ2-5; D possibly corresponds to TRBD2 (6 bases). CDR3 size: 15 residues. Germline V gene data show CDR1 as LGHNT and CDR2 as FRNRAP. Trimming shortened V by 1 base and J by 9 bases, and 18 bases separated the two germline ends. The CDR3 region is CASGLDGDSHGAQYF. In DNA form, the CDR3 reads TGTGCTAGTGGTTTGGATGGGGACTCCCATGGGGCCCAGTACTTC.

The chain joins TRBV6-2 or TRBV6-3 to TRBJ2-5; D not certain. The CDR3 consists of 11 residues. Trimming removed 2 bases at V and 6 bases at J, with 4 bases between. CDR1 MNHEY and CDR2 SVGEGT come from the germline V gene. CDR3 protein: CASSYGQTQYF. The CDR3, as DNA: TGTGCCAGCAGTTACGGACAGACCCAGTACTTC.

This chain uses TRBV3-1 with TRBJ2-7; no definite D call. From germline, CDR1 is LGHDT and CDR2 YNNKEL (reference sequence). With 0 bases removed from V and 0 bases from J, the gap between germline ends came to 3 bases. The CDR3 sequence is 13 residues long. The CDR3 loop is CASSQETSYEQYF. CDR3 bases: TGTGCCAGCAGCCAAGAAACCTCCTACGAGCAGTACTTC.